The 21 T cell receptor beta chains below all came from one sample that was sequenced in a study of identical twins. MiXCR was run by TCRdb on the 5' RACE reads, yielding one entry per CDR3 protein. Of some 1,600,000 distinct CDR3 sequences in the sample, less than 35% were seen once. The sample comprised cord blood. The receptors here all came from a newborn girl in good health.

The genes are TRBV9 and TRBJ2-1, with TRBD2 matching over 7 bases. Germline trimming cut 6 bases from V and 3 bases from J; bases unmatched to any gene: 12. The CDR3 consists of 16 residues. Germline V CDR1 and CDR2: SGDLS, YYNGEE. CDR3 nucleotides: TGTGCCAGCACCAGCGTATGGGGGGGTAACTACAATGAGCAGTTCTTC. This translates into CASTSVWGGNYNEQFF. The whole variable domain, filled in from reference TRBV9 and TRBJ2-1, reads DSGVTQTPKHLITATGQRVTLRCSPRSGDLSVYWYQQSLDQGLQFLIQYYNGEERAKGNILERFSAQQFPDLHSELNLSSLELGDSALYFCASTSVWGGNYNEQFFGPGTRLTVL.

The CDR3 DNA follows: TGCAGTGCTAGTAAGCGCGCTGAAGCTTTCTTT. Translated: CSASKRAEAFF. This sequence joins TRBV20-1 and TRBJ1-1; D is unresolved. This CDR3 has 11 residues. V was clipped by 3 bases and J by 6 bases, with 8 bases between them. Germline V gene sequence: CDR1 DFQATT, CDR2 SNEGSKA (reference sequence).

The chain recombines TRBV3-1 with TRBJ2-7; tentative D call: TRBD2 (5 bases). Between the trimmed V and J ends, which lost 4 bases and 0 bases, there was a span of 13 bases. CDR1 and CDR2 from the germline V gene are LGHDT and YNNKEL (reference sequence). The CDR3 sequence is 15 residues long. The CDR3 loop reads CASSRGIVVSYEQYF. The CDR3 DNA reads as TGTGCCAGCAGCCGAGGGATCGTAGTCTCCTACGAGCAGTACTTC.

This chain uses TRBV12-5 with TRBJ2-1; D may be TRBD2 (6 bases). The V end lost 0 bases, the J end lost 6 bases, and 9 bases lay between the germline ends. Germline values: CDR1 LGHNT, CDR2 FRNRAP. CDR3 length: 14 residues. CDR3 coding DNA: TGTGCTAGTGGTTTGGTGGGAGGCACCAATGAGCAGTTCTTC. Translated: CASGLVGGTNEQFF.

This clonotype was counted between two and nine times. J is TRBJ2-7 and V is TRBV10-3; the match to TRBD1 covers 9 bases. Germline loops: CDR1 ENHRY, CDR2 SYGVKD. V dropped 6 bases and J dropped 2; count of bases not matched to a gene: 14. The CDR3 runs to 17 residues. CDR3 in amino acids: CAIRPDRGKGSAYEQYF. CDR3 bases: TGTGCCATCAGGCCGGACAGGGGAAAAGGTTCGGCCTACGAGCAGTACTTC.

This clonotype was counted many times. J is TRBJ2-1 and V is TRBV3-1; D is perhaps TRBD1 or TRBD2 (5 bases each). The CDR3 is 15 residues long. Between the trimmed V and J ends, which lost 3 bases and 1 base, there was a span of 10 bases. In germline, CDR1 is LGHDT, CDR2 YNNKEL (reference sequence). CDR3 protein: CASSQGTTSYNEQFF. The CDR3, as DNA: TGTGCCAGCAGCCAGGGGACCACGTCCTACAATGAGCAGTTCTTC.

The CDR3 loop is CASSHSGGTEAFF. The DNA of the CDR3 is TGTGCCAGCAGCCACTCGGGGGGCACTGAAGCTTTCTTT. This chain links TRBV3-1 with TRBJ1-1, with a weak D call TRBD1 (5 bases). This CDR3 spans 13 amino acids. Germline CDR1 reads LGHDT; CDR2 reads YNNKEL (reference sequence). Trimming cost V 3 bases and J 4 bases, with 9 bases left between them. Drawing the rest from reference TRBV3-1 and TRBJ1-1, the complete variable domain is DTAVSQTPKYLVTQMGNDKSIKCEQNLGHDTMYWYKQDSKKFLKIMFSYNNKELIINETVPNRFSPKSPDKAHLNLHINSLELGDSAVYFCASSHSGGTEAFFGQGTRLTVV.

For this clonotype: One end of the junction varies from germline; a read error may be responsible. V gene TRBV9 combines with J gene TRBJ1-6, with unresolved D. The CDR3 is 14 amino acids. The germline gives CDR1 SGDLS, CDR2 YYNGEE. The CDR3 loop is CASSVAGSGSPPHF. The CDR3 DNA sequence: TGTGCCAGCAGCGTAGCGGGATCGGGGTCACCCCCCCACTTT.

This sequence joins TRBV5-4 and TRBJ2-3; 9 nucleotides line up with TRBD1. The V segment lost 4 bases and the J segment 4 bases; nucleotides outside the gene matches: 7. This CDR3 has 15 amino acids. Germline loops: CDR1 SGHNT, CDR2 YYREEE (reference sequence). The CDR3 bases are TGTGCCAGCAGCCCTGACAGGGGGAGCGCAGATACGCAGTATTTT. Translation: CASSPDRGSADTQYF.

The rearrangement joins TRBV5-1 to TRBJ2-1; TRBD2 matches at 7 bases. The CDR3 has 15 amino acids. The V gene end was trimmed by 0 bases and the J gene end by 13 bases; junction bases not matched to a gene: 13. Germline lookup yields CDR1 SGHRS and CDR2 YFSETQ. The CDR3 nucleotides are TGCGCCAGCAGCTTGGTTTCAGGGAGGGGAGAGCCCCAGTTCTTC. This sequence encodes CASSLVSGRGEPQFF. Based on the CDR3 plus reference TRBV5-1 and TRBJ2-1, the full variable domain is KAGVTQTPRYLIKTRGQQVTLSCSPISGHRSVSWYQQTPGQGLQFLFEYFSETQRNKGNFPGRFSGRQFSNSRSEMNVSTLELGDSALYLCASSLVSGRGEPQFFGPGTRLTVL.

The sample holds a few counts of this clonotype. The CDR3 region is CASFRTSGYTGELFF. In DNA, the CDR3 is TGTGCCAGCTTCAGGACTAGCGGTTACACCGGGGAGCTGTTTTTT. The rearrangement uses TRBV28 and TRBJ2-2, with 10 bases identical to TRBD2. CDR1 and CDR2 from the germline V gene are MDHEN and SYDVKM. V gave up 8 bases and J gave up 3 bases; unmatched junction bases: 6. CDR3 length: 15 amino acids.

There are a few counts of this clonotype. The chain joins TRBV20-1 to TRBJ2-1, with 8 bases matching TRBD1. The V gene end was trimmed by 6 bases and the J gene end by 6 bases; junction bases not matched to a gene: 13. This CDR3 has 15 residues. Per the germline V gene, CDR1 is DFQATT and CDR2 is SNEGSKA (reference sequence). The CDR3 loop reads CSAHTVQGVRNEQFF. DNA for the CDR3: TGCAGTGCCCACACGGTACAGGGGGTCCGCAATGAGCAGTTCTTC.

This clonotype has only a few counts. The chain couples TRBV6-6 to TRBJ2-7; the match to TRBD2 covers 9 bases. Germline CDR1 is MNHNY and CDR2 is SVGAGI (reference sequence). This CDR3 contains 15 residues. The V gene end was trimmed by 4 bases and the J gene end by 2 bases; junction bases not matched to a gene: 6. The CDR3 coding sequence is TGTGCCAGCAGTTCCCATAGCGGGAGCGCCTACGAGCAGTACTTC. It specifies CASSSHSGSAYEQYF.

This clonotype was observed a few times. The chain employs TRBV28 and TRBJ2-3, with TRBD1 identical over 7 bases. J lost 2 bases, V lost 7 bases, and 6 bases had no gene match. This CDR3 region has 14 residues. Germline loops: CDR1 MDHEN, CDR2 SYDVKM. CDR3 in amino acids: CASTLTGHTDTQYF. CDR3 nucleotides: TGTGCCAGCACCCTGACAGGGCACACAGATACGCAGTATTTT.

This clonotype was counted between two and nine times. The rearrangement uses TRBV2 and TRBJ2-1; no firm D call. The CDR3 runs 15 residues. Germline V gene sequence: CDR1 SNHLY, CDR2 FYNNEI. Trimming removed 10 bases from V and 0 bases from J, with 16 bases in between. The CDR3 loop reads CATMLEASSYNEQFF. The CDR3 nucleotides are TGTGCCACCATGCTAGAGGCTAGCTCCTACAATGAGCAGTTCTTC.

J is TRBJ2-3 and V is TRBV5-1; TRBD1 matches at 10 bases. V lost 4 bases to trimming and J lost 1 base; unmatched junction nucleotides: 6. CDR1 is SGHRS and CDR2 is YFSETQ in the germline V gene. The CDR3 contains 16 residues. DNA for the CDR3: TGCGCCAGCAGCCCGGGACAGGGGATGGGCACAGATACGCAGTATTTT. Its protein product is CASSPGQGMGTDTQYF.

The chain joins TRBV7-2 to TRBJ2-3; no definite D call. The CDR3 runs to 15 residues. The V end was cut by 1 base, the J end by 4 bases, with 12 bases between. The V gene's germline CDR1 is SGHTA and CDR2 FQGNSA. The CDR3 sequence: CASSLGQVFADTQYF. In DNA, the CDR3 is TGTGCCAGCAGCTTAGGGCAGGTCTTCGCAGATACGCAGTATTTT.

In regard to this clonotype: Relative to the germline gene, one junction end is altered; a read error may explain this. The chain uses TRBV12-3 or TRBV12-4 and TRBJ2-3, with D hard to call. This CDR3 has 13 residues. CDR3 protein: CASGKMNMDMQYF. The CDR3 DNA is TGTGCCAGCGGGAAGATGAACATGGATATGCAGTATTTT.

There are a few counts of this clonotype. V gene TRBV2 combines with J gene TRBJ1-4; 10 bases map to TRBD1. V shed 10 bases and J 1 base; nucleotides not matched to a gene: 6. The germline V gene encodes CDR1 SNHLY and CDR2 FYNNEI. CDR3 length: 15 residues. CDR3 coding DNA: TGTGCCACGGAGGGACAGGGGATAACTAATGAAAAACTGTTTTTT. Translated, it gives CATEGQGITNEKLFF. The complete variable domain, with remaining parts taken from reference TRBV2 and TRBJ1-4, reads EPEVTQTPSHQVTQMGQEVILRCVPISNHLYFYWYRQILGQKVEFLVSFYNNEISEKSEIFDDQFSVERPDGSNFTLKIRSTKLEDSAMYFCATEGQGITNEKLFFGSGTQLSVL.

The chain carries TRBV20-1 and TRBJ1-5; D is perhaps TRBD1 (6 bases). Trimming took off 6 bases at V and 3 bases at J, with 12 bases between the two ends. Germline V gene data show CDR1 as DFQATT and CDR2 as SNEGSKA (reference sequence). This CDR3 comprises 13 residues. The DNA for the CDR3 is TGCAGTGCGCATCAGGGGCTCAATCAGCCCCAGCATTTT. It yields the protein CSAHQGLNQPQHF.

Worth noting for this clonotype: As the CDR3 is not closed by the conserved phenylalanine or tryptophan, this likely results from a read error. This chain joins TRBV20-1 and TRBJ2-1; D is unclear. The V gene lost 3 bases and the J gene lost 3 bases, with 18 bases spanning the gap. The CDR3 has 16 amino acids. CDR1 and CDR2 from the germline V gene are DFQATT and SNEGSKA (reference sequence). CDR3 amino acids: CSARGSTSLLYNEQFY. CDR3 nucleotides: TGCAGTGCTAGGGGGTCGACCTCTCTCCTCTACAATGAGCAGTTCTAC.